This is a list of T cell receptor beta chains from one sample in a study of graft-versus-host responses after intestinal transplantation. The data were produced by immunoSEQ multiplex PCR, yet TCRdb's version contains in-frame clones alone and is incomplete. The sample includes more than 13,000 clones, around a third of them seen just once. Source: alloreactive CD8+ T cells from a mixed lymphocyte reaction culture, taken before intestinal transplant. Source of these receptors: a human patient who received an intestinal transplant. Both conserved end residues are part of each CDR3. A D gene is named only where the DNA matches it firmly. Clone size is shown for a subset of rows, as once, few, many or a class of expanded clone.

j_call: TRBJ1-1
v_call: TRBV4-2
clone_size: -
d_call: -
cdr3_aa: CASSQERITTPGDTEAFF
cdr3_nt: TGTGCCAGCAGCCAAGAGAGGATCACGACCCCTGGGGACACTGAAGCTTTCTTT

j_call: TRBJ2-5
v_call: TRBV7-2
clone_size: few
d_call: TRBD2
cdr3_aa: CASSPTPGGQETQYF
cdr3_nt: TGTGCCAGCAGCCCCACTCCGGGGGGCCAAGAGACCCAGTACTTC

j_call: TRBJ2-1
v_call: TRBV7-6
clone_size: -
d_call: TRBD1
cdr3_aa: CASSPRNNRGGNEQFF
cdr3_nt: TGTGCCAGCAGCCCCCGGAATAACAGGGGCGGGAATGAGCAGTTCTTC

j_call: TRBJ2-1
v_call: TRBV5-1
clone_size: few
d_call: TRBD2
cdr3_aa: CASRNSAGGRYEQFF
cdr3_nt: TGCGCCAGCAGGAATTCGGCGGGGGGGAGGTATGAGCAGTTCTTC

j_call: TRBJ1-1
v_call: TRBV4-1
clone_size: medium-sized
d_call: -
cdr3_aa: CASSQDQSGLNTEAFF
cdr3_nt: TGCGCCAGCAGCCAAGATCAATCAGGGCTGAACACTGAAGCTTTCTTT

j_call: TRBJ2-1
v_call: TRBV7-2
clone_size: -
d_call: -
cdr3_aa: CASAPTRTNEQFF
cdr3_nt: TGTGCCAGCGCCCCGACTAGGACTAATGAGCAGTTCTTC

j_call: TRBJ1-4
v_call: TRBV6-5
clone_size: few
d_call: -
cdr3_aa: CASSLQAVNEKLFF
cdr3_nt: TGTGCCAGCAGTTTACAGGCCGTAAATGAAAAACTGTTTTTT

j_call: TRBJ2-3
v_call: TRBV9
clone_size: few
d_call: -
cdr3_aa: CASSVGTSTDTQYF
cdr3_nt: TGTGCCAGCAGCGTAGGGACTAGCACAGATACGCAGTATTTT

j_call: TRBJ2-7
v_call: TRBV6-5
clone_size: few
d_call: -
cdr3_aa: CASSSRTEDYEQYF
cdr3_nt: TGTGCCAGCAGTTCACGGACGGAGGATTACGAGCAGTACTTC

j_call: TRBJ1-2
v_call: TRBV29-1
clone_size: -
d_call: -
cdr3_aa: CSVKSGAGGYTF
cdr3_nt: TGCAGCGTTAAAAGCGGGGCGGGGGGCTACACCTTC

j_call: TRBJ1-2
v_call: TRBV7-9
clone_size: few
d_call: TRBD1
cdr3_aa: CASSAGEQGPAYGYTF
cdr3_nt: TGTGCCAGCAGCGCCGGTGAACAGGGGCCTGCCTATGGCTACACCTTC

j_call: TRBJ1-4
v_call: TRBV5-4
clone_size: few
d_call: -
cdr3_aa: CASTSPGSEKLFF
cdr3_nt: TGTGCCAGCACTTCGCCGGGTTCCGAAAAACTGTTTTTT

j_call: TRBJ2-3
v_call: TRBV7-8
clone_size: -
d_call: TRBD2
cdr3_aa: CASSLEVGGAEDTQYF
cdr3_nt: TGTGCCAGCAGCTTAGAGGTCGGGGGGGCCGAAGATACGCAGTATTTT

j_call: TRBJ1-1
v_call: TRBV5-5
clone_size: -
d_call: -
cdr3_aa: CASSLNTRVMNTEAFF
cdr3_nt: TGTGCCAGCAGCTTGAACACCAGGGTGATGAACACTGAAGCTTTCTTT

j_call: TRBJ2-7
v_call: TRBV4-1
clone_size: -
d_call: -
cdr3_aa: CASSQDTGPGYEQYF
cdr3_nt: TGCGCCAGCAGCCAAGATACGGGGCCTGGGTACGAGCAGTACTTC

j_call: TRBJ2-7
v_call: TRBV7-9
clone_size: -
d_call: -
cdr3_aa: CASSLEYSYEQYF
cdr3_nt: TGTGCCAGCAGCTTAGAGTACTCCTACGAGCAGTACTTC

j_call: TRBJ2-7
v_call: TRBV27
clone_size: -
d_call: -
cdr3_aa: CASSYALGSYEQYF
cdr3_nt: TGTGCCAGCAGTTACGCCCTGGGGAGCTACGAGCAGTACTTC

j_call: TRBJ1-2
v_call: TRBV5-1
clone_size: few
d_call: TRBD1
cdr3_aa: CASSFGDREEANYGYTF
cdr3_nt: TGCGCCAGCAGCTTCGGGGACAGGGAAGAGGCTAACTATGGCTACACCTTC

j_call: TRBJ2-3
v_call: TRBV2
clone_size: few
d_call: TRBD2
cdr3_aa: CASSEGGGNTDTQYF
cdr3_nt: TGTGCCAGCAGTGAGGGCGGGGGGAACACAGATACGCAGTATTTT

j_call: TRBJ2-3
v_call: TRBV2
clone_size: -
d_call: TRBD2
cdr3_aa: CATLGGSTDTQYF
cdr3_nt: TGTGCCACTTTGGGAGGGAGCACAGATACGCAGTATTTT

j_call: TRBJ2-5
v_call: TRBV14
clone_size: -
d_call: -
cdr3_aa: CASSRWDSIDTQETQYF
cdr3_nt: TGTGCCAGCAGCCGGTGGGACTCAATAGACACCCAAGAGACCCAGTACTTC

j_call: TRBJ2-2
v_call: TRBV4-2
clone_size: -
d_call: -
cdr3_aa: CASSQDVNTGELFF
cdr3_nt: TGTGCCAGCAGCCAAGACGTAAATACCGGGGAGCTGTTTTTT

j_call: TRBJ1-1
v_call: TRBV6-6
clone_size: few
d_call: -
cdr3_aa: CASTAEAEAFF
cdr3_nt: TGTGCCAGCACGGCAGAAGCTGAAGCTTTCTTT

j_call: TRBJ2-4
v_call: TRBV11-1
clone_size: -
d_call: -
cdr3_aa: CASSLDPLLAKNIQYF
cdr3_nt: TGTGCCAGCAGCTTAGATCCACTTCTAGCCAAAAACATTCAGTACTTC

j_call: TRBJ1-1
v_call: TRBV19
clone_size: -
d_call: -
cdr3_aa: CASSISLRYTEAFF
cdr3_nt: TGTGCCAGTAGTATTTCCCTCCGTTACACTGAAGCTTTCTTT

j_call: TRBJ2-1
v_call: TRBV9
clone_size: -
d_call: TRBD1
cdr3_aa: CASSYSGQPYNEQFF
cdr3_nt: TGTGCCAGCTCATATTCGGGACAGCCTTACAATGAGCAGTTCTTC

j_call: TRBJ2-3
v_call: TRBV5-1
clone_size: -
d_call: -
cdr3_aa: CASSSPGGGTDTQYF
cdr3_nt: TGCGCCAGCAGCTCCCCTGGGGGTGGGACAGATACGCAGTATTTT

j_call: TRBJ2-7
v_call: TRBV7-9
clone_size: few
d_call: TRBD1
cdr3_aa: CASSAKGAGASSYEQYF
cdr3_nt: TGTGCCAGCAGCGCCAAGGGGGCTGGCGCTAGCTCCTACGAGCAGTACTTC

j_call: TRBJ2-3
v_call: TRBV30
clone_size: -
d_call: -
cdr3_aa: CAWISRDLLRETDTQYF
cdr3_nt: TGTGCCTGGATTAGCCGGGACTTGCTACGAGAAACAGATACGCAGTATTTT

j_call: TRBJ2-1
v_call: TRBV4-1
clone_size: -
d_call: -
cdr3_aa: CASSQVSFQSTYNEQFF
cdr3_nt: TGCGCCAGCAGCCAAGTTAGTTTCCAGAGTACCTACAATGAGCAGTTCTTC

j_call: TRBJ2-5
v_call: TRBV6-5
clone_size: -
d_call: TRBD2
cdr3_aa: CASSSWTSGGWETQYF
cdr3_nt: TGTGCCAGCAGTTCCTGGACTAGCGGGGGATGGGAGACCCAGTACTTC